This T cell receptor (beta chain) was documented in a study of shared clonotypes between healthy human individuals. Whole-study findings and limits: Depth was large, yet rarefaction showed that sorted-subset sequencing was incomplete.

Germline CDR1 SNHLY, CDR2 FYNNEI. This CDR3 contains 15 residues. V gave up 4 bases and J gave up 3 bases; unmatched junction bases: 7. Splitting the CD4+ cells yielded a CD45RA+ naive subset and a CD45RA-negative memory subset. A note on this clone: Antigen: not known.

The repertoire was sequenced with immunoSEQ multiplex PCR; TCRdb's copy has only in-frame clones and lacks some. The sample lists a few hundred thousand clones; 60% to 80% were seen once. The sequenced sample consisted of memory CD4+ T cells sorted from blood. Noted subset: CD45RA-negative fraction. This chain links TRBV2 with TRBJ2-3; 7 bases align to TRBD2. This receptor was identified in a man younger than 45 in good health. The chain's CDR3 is CASSGRGLATDTQYF. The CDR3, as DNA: TGTGCCAGCAGTGGGCGGGGGTTGGCTACAGATACGCAGTATTTT.